This TCR beta chain was found in a study of blood T cell repertoires in COVID-19. In the authors' methods: Nucleated cell number was recorded as an estimate derived from reference gene primer amplification. Using immunoSEQ multiplex PCR, the repertoire was profiled, and TCRdb retains in-frame clones only, with some absent. D and trimming were read from the DNA, whereas the V and J calls and clone size are those reported in that table. Of approximately 80,000 clones in the sample, roughly 85% were seen once. Germline loops: CDR1 MNHNY, CDR2 SVGAGI (reference sequence). The ends lost 2 bases at V and 6 bases at J; junction bases unmatched: 4. This CDR3 region has 14 residues. Recruited during active infection, patients (from Seattle) were subsequently followed longitudinally.

The sequence came from a man in his forties or fifties with COVID-19, enrolled during active disease. The sequencing input was peripheral blood. J is TRBJ1-5 and V is TRBV6-6; 7 bases are shared with TRBD1. CDR3 amino acids: CASSYGQGVQPQHF. DNA for the CDR3: TGTGCCAGCAGTTACGGGCAGGGGGTTCAGCCCCAGCATTTT.